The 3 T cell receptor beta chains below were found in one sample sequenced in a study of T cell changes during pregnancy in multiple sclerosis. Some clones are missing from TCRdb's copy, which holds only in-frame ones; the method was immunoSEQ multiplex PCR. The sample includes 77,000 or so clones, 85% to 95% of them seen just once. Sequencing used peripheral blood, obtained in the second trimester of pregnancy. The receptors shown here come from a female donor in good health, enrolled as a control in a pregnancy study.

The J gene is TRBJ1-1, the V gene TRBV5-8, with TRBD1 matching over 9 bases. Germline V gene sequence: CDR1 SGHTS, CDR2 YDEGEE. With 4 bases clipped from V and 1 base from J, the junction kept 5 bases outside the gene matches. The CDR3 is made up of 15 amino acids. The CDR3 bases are TGTGCCAGCAGCGCGGACAGGGGCAAGAACACTGAAGCTTTCTTT. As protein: CASSADRGKNTEAFF.

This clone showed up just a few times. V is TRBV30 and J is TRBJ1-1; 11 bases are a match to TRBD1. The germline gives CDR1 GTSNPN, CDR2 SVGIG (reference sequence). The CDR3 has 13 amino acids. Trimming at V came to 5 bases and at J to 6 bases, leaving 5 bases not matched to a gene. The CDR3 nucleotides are TGTGCCTGGGAAGGACAGGGGGCGTCTGAAGCTTTCTTT. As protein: CAWEGQGASEAFF.

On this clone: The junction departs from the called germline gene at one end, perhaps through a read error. CDR3 sequence (DNA): TGTGCCAGCAGCTTAGTTGCAGGGGGCAACCAGCCCCAGCATTTT. This gives the protein CASSLVAGGNQPQHF. The gene calls are TRBV7-9 and TRBJ1-5; 8 bases are a match to TRBD1. Germline assignment: CDR1 SEHNR and CDR2 FQNEAQ (reference sequence). The CDR3 has 15 amino acids.